The T cell receptor (beta chain) under discussion was sequenced for a study of CD8+CD57+ T cells in acquired aplastic anemia. The wider study: DNA per sorted CD4+ or CD8+ sample ranged roughly 0.19 to 30 ug, averaging 3.2 ug.

Germline V gives CDR1 SGDLS, CDR2 YYNGEE. CDR3 size: 14 residues. Germline trimming cut 0 bases from V and 7 bases from J; bases unmatched to any gene: 4. Profiling that covered TCR beta VDJ and CDR3 relied on genomic DNA as its template. TCRdb called the reads again in MiXCR, with one record for every CDR3 protein. This table holds more than 150,000 distinct CDR3 sequences, nearly 50% found once. This clonotype was seen at least ten times. Its antigen is unidentified. Individuals selected for sequencing had exhibited CD8+CD57+ cell expansion on flow cytometry. The cohort consisted entirely of patients having severe acquired aplastic anemia. By the time of blood sampling, patients had still received no therapy. Study-level findings and limits: Overlap between patients and controls comprised about 28 CD8+ CDR3 sequences.

V and J are TRBV9 and TRBJ2-5; 9 nucleotides line up with TRBD1. This TCR was sampled from a human donor with aplastic anemia. The sequencing input was sorted CD4+, CD8+, or CD8+CD57+ T cells (not recorded which) from PBMCs. CDR3 coding DNA: TGTGCCAGCAGCGTAGGGACAGGGGAGGGGACCCAGTACTTC. Translated, it gives CASSVGTGEGTQYF. The whole variable domain, remainder taken from reference TRBV9 and TRBJ2-5, is DSGVTQTPKHLITATGQRVTLRCSPRSGDLSVYWYQQSLDQGLQFLIQYYNGEERAKGNILERFSAQQFPDLHSELNLSSLELGDSALYFCASSVGTGEGTQYFGPGTRLLVL.